This T cell receptor (beta chain) was captured by sequencing in a study of CXCR3-negative and CXCR3-positive naive CD8 T cells. UMI-labeled TRB cDNA libraries were prepared by 5' RACE. From its re-call of the 5' RACE reads, TCRdb lists each CDR3 protein once, without DNA. The sample data list under 85,000 distinct CDR3 sequences. Sorts performed in triplicate captured 300,000 to 350,000 cells each from every CD8+ T cell subset. As regards this clonotype: What it binds is unknown.

The V gene's germline CDR1 is MDHEN and CDR2 SYDVKM. The CDR3 covers 15 residues. General study points: Naive cells positive for CXCR3 carried more hydrophobic TRB CDR3s than CXCR3-negative ones. Both naive subsets, CXCR3-negative and CXCR3-positive, displayed similar TRBV-TRBJ usage, unlike memory cells. Both naive subsets had comparably high diversity; memory CD8+ cells much lower.

The rearrangement links TRBV28 to TRBJ1-2; TCRdb's D gene call, TRBD1, goes unchecked for lack of DNA. This TCR came from a human donor in good health. Some clones in this sample may be carry-over from other donors' samples. The sequenced sample consisted of naive CXCR3- CD8+ T cells from blood. The sample's subset: CD45RO-CCR7+CD27+CD95- naive CD8+ T cells lacking CXCR3 (TNR3-). The CDR3 loop is CASSSVRDWDYGYTF.